These 20 T cell receptor beta chains were all obtained from the same sample, sequenced in a study of T cells in Graves' hyperthyroidism and ophthalmopathy. RNA transcripts yielded amplified TCR beta CDR3 regions. With the HTBI primer set, the TCR CDR3 went through a first round of RT-PCR. TCRdb recomputed calls from the multiplex PCR reads with MiXCR, one row per CDR3 protein. The repertoire holds about half a million distinct CDR3 sequences, with around 22% as singletons. The sample comprised blood. All receptors derive from a young woman with Graves' ophthalmopathy.

This clonotype was recorded many times. The chain recombines TRBV28 with TRBJ2-5; possibly TRBD1 or TRBD2 for D (5 bases each). The V end lost 6 bases, the J end lost 3 bases, and 11 bases lay between the germline ends. Germline lookup yields CDR1 MDHEN and CDR2 SYDVKM. The CDR3 is made up of 13 amino acids. DNA for the CDR3: TGTGCCAGCAGCCCGGGGCGTGAAGAGACCCAGTACTTC. Its translation is CASSPGREETQYF. Combining the CDR3 with reference TRBV28 and TRBJ2-5 gives the whole variable domain DVKVTQSSRYLVKRTGEKVFLECVQDMDHENMFWYRQDPGLGLRLIYFSYDVKMKEKGDIPEGYSVSREKKERFSLILESASTNQTSMYLCASSPGREETQYFGPGTRLLVL.

This clonotype was detected only a few times. The junction does not match germline at one end; this may be a read error. The chain couples TRBV5-1 to TRBJ2-5; TRBD1 matches at 7 bases. CDR1 and CDR2 (germline): SGHRS, YFSETQ. This CDR3 contains 15 residues. CDR3 region: CASSLTGQEQGTQYF. The CDR3 nucleotides are TGCGCCAGCAGCTTGACTGGACAGGAACAAGGGACCCAGTACTTC.

This clonotype was recorded many times. This sequence joins TRBV6-5 and TRBJ2-7; 8 nucleotides line up with TRBD2. Trimming removed 6 bases from V and 9 bases from J; junction bases left unmatched: 7. The V gene's germline CDR1 is MNHEY and CDR2 SVGAGI. The CDR3 has 12 residues. Written as DNA, the CDR3 is TGTGCCAGCAGCCCAGCGGGAGAGGTGCAGTACTTC. Translating gives CASSPAGEVQYF.

V and J are TRBV28 and TRBJ1-1; no reliable D call. This CDR3 contains 16 residues. Trimming removed 2 bases from V and 4 bases from J, with 17 bases in between. CDR1 and CDR2 (germline): MDHEN, SYDVKM. The CDR3: CASSLSRKLTSTEAFF. The DNA for the CDR3 is TGTGCCAGCAGTTTAAGTCGTAAGCTCACAAGCACTGAAGCTTTCTTT.

This clonotype was seen only once. The V and J genes are TRBV6-1 and TRBJ1-2; tentative D call: TRBD1 (6 bases). V lost 0 bases and J lost 0, with 8 bases in between. This CDR3 is 15 amino acids long. The germline CDR1 and CDR2 sequences are MNHNS and SASEGT. The CDR3 spells CASSEAGQPNYGYTF. The CDR3 nucleotides are TGTGCCAGCAGTGAAGCCGGACAGCCTAACTATGGCTACACCTTC.

This clonotype was seen repeatedly, ten times or more. This chain connects TRBV4-2 to TRBJ2-2, with 8 bases fitting TRBD2. Unmatched junction bases numbered 5, after V lost 0 bases and J lost 5 bases. Germline CDR1 and CDR2: LGHNA and YNFKEQ. This CDR3 comprises 16 residues. The CDR3 DNA reads as TGTGCCAGCAGCCAAGAACGGGGGGGCGGAACCGGGGAGCTGTTTTTT. This sequence encodes CASSQERGGGTGELFF.

This clonotype was observed a few times. The chain employs TRBV20-1 and TRBJ2-7; TRBD2 matches at 11 bases. V trimming: 3 bases; J trimming: 7 bases; junction bases outside the gene matches: 8. Looked up from germline, CDR1 is DFQATT and CDR2 is SNEGSKA (reference sequence). The CDR3 has 14 amino acids. The CDR3 spells CSARASGRMVEQYF. DNA for the CDR3: TGCAGTGCTAGGGCTAGCGGGAGGATGGTTGAGCAGTACTTC.

This clonotype was seen repeatedly, ten times or more. The chain has TRBV6-2 or TRBV6-3 and TRBJ2-7; 7 bases agree with TRBD1. This CDR3 contains 13 residues. The germline V gene has CDR1 MNHEY and CDR2 SVGEGT. V lost 6 bases and J lost 4; bases outside the gene matches: 6. This CDR3 reads CASSPGQRYEQYF. CDR3 sequence (DNA): TGTGCCAGCAGCCCGGGACAGCGGTACGAGCAGTACTTC.

This clonotype was observed many times. Sequence at one end of the junction differs from germline and may be a read error. J is TRBJ1-1 and V is TRBV5-1; D possibly corresponds to TRBD1 (6 bases). This CDR3 contains 15 residues. From germline, CDR1 is SGHRS and CDR2 YFSETQ. The DNA of the CDR3 is TGCGCCAGCAACTTGGGAGGACAGCGGAACACTGAAGCTTTCTTT. This gives the protein CASNLGGQRNTEAFF.

This clonotype was detected ten times or more. The V and J genes are TRBV11-2 and TRBJ1-5; maybe TRBD1 (6 bases). The CDR3 extends over 16 amino acids. Germline values: CDR1 SGHAT, CDR2 FQNNGV. V lost 1 base and J lost 1, with 11 bases in between. The DNA for the CDR3 is TGTGCCAGCAGCTTAGTATGGACAGAGAGCAATCAGCCCCAGCATTTT. Its protein product is CASSLVWTESNQPQHF.

The rearrangement links TRBV24-1 to TRBJ1-1; a weak D match, TRBD1 (5 bases). The CDR3 length is 13 residues. Looked up from germline, CDR1 is KGHDR and CDR2 is SFDVKD. V lost 7 bases to trimming and J lost 3 bases, with 11 bases between them. The CDR3 DNA follows: TGTGCCACCAGCTCTGGGGGGTACACTGAAGCTTTCTTT. It translates to CATSSGGYTEAFF.

The chain links TRBV6-4 to TRBJ1-2, with a tentative D call TRBD1 (6 bases). V was cut by 5 bases and J by 3 bases, with 37 bases left in between. Germline-derived CDR1 and CDR2 are MRHNA and SNTAGT. This CDR3 region has 22 residues. In DNA form, the CDR3 reads TGTGCCAGCAGTCCCCCGGGGGGCTGGTTGCTCCCGGGTAAACTTCCTCACTATGGCTACACCTTC. Its translation is CASSPPGGWLLPGKLPHYGYTF.

This clonotype appeared a few times. A read error is possible here, since a much larger clone lies one base away. This chain uses TRBV11-2 with TRBJ2-2; a weak D match, TRBD2 (5 bases). Trimming stripped 11 bases from V and 7 bases from J, with 20 bases between. The germline gives CDR1 SGHAT, CDR2 FQNNGV. This CDR3 region has 14 residues. The CDR3 loop reads CAAKRATAGGELFF. For the CDR3, the DNA is TGTGCCGCCAAGAGGGCCACGGCAGGCGGGGAGCTGTTTTTT.

This clonotype has ten or more counts. The V call is TRBV7-2, the J call TRBJ2-3; D gene uncertain. CDR3 length equals 14 residues. Germline CDR1 is SGHTA and CDR2 is FQGNSA. V shed 5 bases and J shed 0 bases, with 9 bases lying between them. The CDR3 DNA follows: TGTGCCAGCAGCCGAGGTGGTAGCACAGATACGCAGTATTTT. It is translated as CASSRGGSTDTQYF.

This clonotype has ten or more counts. This chain joins TRBV19 and TRBJ1-2; 7 bases agree with TRBD1. The CDR3 has 13 amino acids. The trim removed 7 bases at V and 3 bases at J, leaving 5 bases unmatched. Germline lookup yields CDR1 LNHDA and CDR2 SQIVND (reference sequence). DNA for the CDR3: TGTGCCAGTACCCCCGACAGGGACTATGGCTACACCTTC. This translates into CASTPDRDYGYTF.

The chain carries TRBV18 and TRBJ2-7, with 7 bases identical to TRBD2. The J segment lost 4 bases and the V segment lost 0 bases, leaving 3 bases of the junction unmatched. The length of the CDR3 is 14 residues. Germline assignment: CDR1 KGHSH and CDR2 LQKENI. CDR3 in amino acids: CASSPPPGGYEQYF. For the CDR3, the DNA is TGTGCCAGCTCACCACCACCCGGGGGGTACGAGCAGTACTTC.

This clonotype was seen ten or more times. This sequence joins TRBV4-1 and TRBJ2-5; D is possibly TRBD2 (5 bases). Germline-derived CDR1 and CDR2 are MGHRA and YSYEKL. The CDR3 sequence is 15 residues long. The V end lost 5 bases, the J end lost 0 bases, and 13 bases lay between the germline ends. Here the CDR3 DNA reads TGCGCCAGCAGCTTCGGGGTGGGGAACCAAGAGACCCAGTACTTC. Its protein is CASSFGVGNQETQYF.

This clonotype was observed many times. V and J are TRBV14 and TRBJ2-7, with a weak D call TRBD1 (5 bases). This CDR3 spans 16 amino acids. The germline V and J ends were trimmed by 1 base and 2 bases, with 15 bases remaining between them. Germline-derived CDR1 and CDR2 are SGHDN and FVKESK. CDR3 in DNA: TGTGCCAGCAGCCAAGGACCCCAGGGCATTCCCTACGAGCAGTACTTC. As protein: CASSQGPQGIPYEQYF.

CDR3 in DNA: TGTGCCAGCAGTACTGGGGGGACGGTTAACACCGGGGAGCTGTTTTTT. Residues: CASSTGGTVNTGELFF. This sequence joins TRBV12-3 or TRBV12-4 and TRBJ2-2; tentative D call: TRBD2 (6 bases). CDR3 length: 16 residues. V lost 5 bases to trimming and J lost 2 bases, with 15 bases between them.

This clonotype has only a few counts. V and J are TRBV7-9 and TRBJ1-3, with D possibly TRBD1 on 5 matching bases. Germline CDR1 and CDR2: SEHNR and FQNEAQ (reference sequence). Trimming stripped 5 bases from V and 3 bases from J, with 11 bases between. CDR3 length: 14 residues. DNA for the CDR3: TGTGCCAGCAGCCCGGCGGGGGGTGGAAACACCATATATTTT. It translates to CASSPAGGGNTIYF.